This TCR beta chain was captured by sequencing in a study of cytomegalovirus exposure and HLA in healthy donors. Study information: An earlier analysis found around 100 million unique TCR beta sequences from around 180 million T cells. Notes on the study in general: Analysis was performed later, and it showed HLA-associated TCR beta chains to be more clonally expanded than equally common others. The study recorded 150 to 200 TCR beta chains that were cytomegalovirus-associated.

This CDR3 has 15 residues. Germline-derived CDR1 and CDR2 are GTSNPN and SVGIG (reference sequence). Notes on this clone: Its target is unknown.

Primers: 60 Vbeta forward and 13 Jbeta reverse. Clones were read by immunoSEQ multiplex PCR, and TCRdb kept only the in-frame ones, dropping some. This table holds 60,000 to 65,000 clones. The sequenced material came from PBMCs. This sequence was found in a woman between 18 and 29 years old in good health and CMV-seronegative. V gene TRBV30 combines with J gene TRBJ2-5; 10 nucleotides match TRBD1. CDR3 coding DNA: TGTGCATACACCCCCAGGGACAGGGGAAGGGAGACCCAGTACTTC. Protein: CAYTPRDRGRETQYF.